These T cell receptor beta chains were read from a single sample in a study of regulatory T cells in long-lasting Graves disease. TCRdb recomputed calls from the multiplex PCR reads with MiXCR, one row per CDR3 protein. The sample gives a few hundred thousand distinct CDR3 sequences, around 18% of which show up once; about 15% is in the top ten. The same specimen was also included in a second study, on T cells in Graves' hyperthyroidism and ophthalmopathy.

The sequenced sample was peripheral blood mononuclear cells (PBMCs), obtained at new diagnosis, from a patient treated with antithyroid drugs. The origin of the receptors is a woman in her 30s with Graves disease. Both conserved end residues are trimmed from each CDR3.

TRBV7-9 ASSLDGGNGYT
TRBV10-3 AIKWGSGTEAF
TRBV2 ASSGPEAF
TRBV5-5 ASSPSFVGTGVNSPLH
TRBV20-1 SARVGTSGGVTDTQY
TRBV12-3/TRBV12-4 ASRNRGPRGYGYT
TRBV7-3 ASSLSRGETGELF
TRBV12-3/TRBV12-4 ASSQGGLRQPQH
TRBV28 ASLQGWANTEAF
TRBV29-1 SVDRWMEGVETQY
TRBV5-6 ASSLVSIQFSYNEQF
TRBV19 ASSSSPGAKNIQY
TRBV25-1 ASSDRGEGDTQY
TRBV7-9 ASSSPVTEAF
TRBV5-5 ASRFGDQRTYGYT
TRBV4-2 ASSQGGESETQY
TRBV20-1 SATSLAGGRTDTQY
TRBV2 ASLRGLVSGNTIY
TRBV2 ASSKLLTGGNSYGYT
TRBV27 ASSSPTVSSGANVLT
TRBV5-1 ASSLRVGQGNTEAF
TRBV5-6 ASSLDRYSGGYT
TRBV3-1 ASSQDHLGTGANVLT
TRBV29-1 SVGQGNYGYT
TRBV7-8 ASSLALRGQTQETQY
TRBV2 ASRKHLTEAF
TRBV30 AWGTGGEKLF
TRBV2 ASSYGLAGTDTQY
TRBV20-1 SAPMGAGDYT
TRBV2 ASRIATGQNTEAF
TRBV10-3 AISEDELYT
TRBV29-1 SSGGGYDTQY
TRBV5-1 ASSLEGAQRENYGYT